Presented here are 28 T cell receptor beta chains from one specimen sequenced in a study of T-cell reconstitution after alpha-beta-depleted transplantation in children. The library targeted TCRbeta and was prepared with unique molecular identifiers. In TCRdb, the PCR reads were re-called with MiXCR into one record per CDR3 protein. The sample has fewer than 35,000 distinct CDR3 sequences, 15% to 20% seen once. The material sequenced was PBMCs, mostly from graft donor cells, taken 60 days after TCRalphabeta/CD19-depleted stem cell transplant. The receptor set was obtained from a male patient aged 2-15 years who had a stem cell transplant for acute lymphoblastic leukemia, so the T cells may come from the graft donor.

In DNA form, the CDR3 reads TGTGCCAGCAGCTTAAGGTTGGCACACCCCACAGATACGCAGTATTTT. It specifies CASSLRLAHPTDTQYF. The chain couples TRBV11-2 to TRBJ2-3, with no clear D. Germline lookup yields CDR1 SGHAT and CDR2 FQNNGV. The CDR3 loop spans 16 amino acids. Trimming removed 2 bases at V and 2 bases at J, with 14 bases between.

The chain couples TRBV10-3 to TRBJ2-5; 13 positions match TRBD2. Per germline, CDR1 ENHRY and CDR2 SYGVKD. Trimming at V came to 4 bases and at J to 1 base, leaving 3 bases not matched to a gene. This CDR3 comprises 16 residues. The CDR3 nucleotides read TGTGCCATCAGTGGGAGACTAGCGGGGGGCCAAGAGACCCAGTACTTC. Translating gives CAISGRLAGGQETQYF.

This clonotype was observed many times. The rearrangement joins TRBV7-9 to TRBJ2-7; tentative D call: TRBD2 (5 bases). This CDR3 region has 15 residues. V lost 5 bases and J 3 bases, leaving 17 bases between the germline ends. The germline V gene encodes CDR1 SEHNR and CDR2 FQNEAQ (reference sequence). The CDR3 nucleotides read TGTGCCAGCAGCGGCCCGAGGCCGGGAATCTACGAGCAGTACTTC. Its protein product is CASSGPRPGIYEQYF.

This clonotype was seen ten or more times. This sequence joins TRBV14 and TRBJ1-4; D remains unclear. The CDR3 has 13 amino acids. The V and J ends lost 3 bases and 5 bases respectively, with 7 bases between them. Germline values: CDR1 SGHDN, CDR2 FVKESK. The CDR3 region has the DNA TGTGCCAGCAGCCATCGGCCGAATGAAAAACTGTTTTTT. It codes for CASSHRPNEKLFF.

This clonotype was observed at least ten times. V is TRBV11-2 and J is TRBJ2-1, with D perhaps assigned TRBD1 or TRBD2 (5 bases each). The V gene lost 5 bases and the J gene lost 12 bases, with 17 bases spanning the gap. CDR1 and CDR2 (germline): SGHAT, FQNNGV. This CDR3 spans 13 amino acids. The CDR3 spells CASSNDLGDGQFF. DNA of the CDR3: TGTGCCAGCAGCAACGATTTGGGGGATGGGCAGTTCTTC.

This chain joins TRBV6-6 and TRBJ2-2; D is ambiguous. Germline V gene data show CDR1 as MNHNY and CDR2 as SVGAGI (reference sequence). The CDR3 extends over 13 amino acids. Trimming took off 6 bases at V and 4 bases at J, with 9 bases between the two ends. The CDR3 loop is CASSPRITGELFF. The CDR3 DNA sequence: TGTGCCAGCAGCCCAAGAATCACCGGGGAGCTGTTTTTT.

This clonotype came up a few times. The chain is built from TRBV20-1 and TRBJ2-5; 9 bases align to TRBD1. This CDR3 region has 16 residues. Germline CDR1 is DFQATT and CDR2 is SNEGSKA (reference sequence). V dropped 3 bases and J dropped 4; count of bases not matched to a gene: 12. The CDR3 loop is CSASPTGQGKGETQYF. CDR3 sequence (DNA): TGCAGTGCTAGCCCCACAGGACAGGGGAAGGGAGAGACCCAGTACTTC.

This clonotype was seen repeatedly, ten times or more. The gene calls are TRBV6-5 and TRBJ2-7; TRBD1 aligns across 8 bases. Losses at the gene ends were 2 bases for V and 6 bases for J; bases not matched to a gene: 6. CDR1 is MNHEY, CDR2 SVGAGI, per germline. This CDR3 has 14 residues. CDR3 residues: CASSYHRTGFEQYF. The CDR3 DNA reads as TGTGCCAGCAGTTACCATCGGACAGGGTTCGAGCAGTACTTC.

V gene TRBV9 combines with J gene TRBJ2-7, with D perhaps assigned TRBD1 or TRBD2 (6 bases each). V was trimmed by 4 bases and J by 4 bases, leaving 18 bases between them. This CDR3 is 15 amino acids long. Germline V lookup: CDR1 SGDLS, CDR2 YYNGEE. CDR3 sequence: CASSLGGVTSYEQYF. CDR3 DNA: TGTGCCAGCAGCCTGGGGGGCGTAACCTCATACGAGCAGTACTTC.

This clonotype has a handful of counts. The rearrangement joins TRBV6-1 to TRBJ1-5; weak D call: TRBD1 (5 bases). This CDR3 is built from 15 residues. In germline, CDR1 is MNHNS, CDR2 SASEGT. Trimming removed 6 bases from V and 3 bases from J, with 15 bases in between. DNA for the CDR3: TGTGCCAGCAGCCCACGGGGGGTCTACAATCAGCCCCAGCATTTT. It encodes CASSPRGVYNQPQHF.

Many counts were recorded for this clonotype. The junction and the germline gene differ at one end; a read error may be behind it. This chain connects TRBV4-2 to TRBJ2-3; D is ambiguous. The CDR3 contains 16 residues. The germline V gene encodes CDR1 LGHNA and CDR2 YNFKEQ. CDR3 in DNA: TGCGCCAGCAGCCAATTGTCGGCAGCTAGCACAGATACGCAGTATTTT. The encoded protein is CASSQLSAASTDTQYF.

This clonotype was detected ten times or more. This chain connects TRBV5-6 to TRBJ2-1, with 12 bases fitting TRBD2. The CDR3 runs 16 residues. J lost 3 bases, V lost 1 base, and 2 bases had no gene match. CDR1 and CDR2 from the germline V gene are SGHDT and YYEEEE. Here the CDR3 reads CASSLRTSGDYNEQFF. CDR3 sequence (DNA): TGTGCCAGCAGCTTGCGGACTAGCGGGGACTACAATGAGCAGTTCTTC.

This clonotype was observed many times. The chain has TRBV6-5 and TRBJ2-7; 7 bases match TRBD1. This CDR3 region has 13 residues. V lost 7 bases, J lost 2 bases, and 5 bases stayed unmatched. Germline V gives CDR1 MNHEY, CDR2 SVGAGI. This CDR3 is CASTPTGTYEQYF. The CDR3 region has the DNA TGTGCCAGCACCCCGACAGGGACCTACGAGCAGTACTTC.

This clonotype was found once. V and J are TRBV20-1 and TRBJ2-1; 8 bases agree with TRBD1. The CDR3 runs to 13 residues. In germline, CDR1 is DFQATT, CDR2 SNEGSKA (reference sequence). After removal of 5 bases from V and 10 bases from J, the junction contained 10 bases not matched to a gene. CDR3 sequence reads: CSAGAQGAGEQFF. The CDR3 bases are TGCAGTGCTGGCGCTCAGGGGGCTGGCGAGCAGTTCTTC.

The genes are TRBV27 and TRBJ1-1, with TRBD1 matching over 7 bases. Trimming at V came to 3 bases and at J to 8 bases, leaving 6 bases not matched to a gene. The CDR3 has 13 amino acids. Germline CDR1 reads MNHEY; CDR2 reads SMNVEV (reference sequence). The CDR3 region is CASSFHTGEEAFF. The CDR3 bases are TGTGCCAGCAGTTTTCATACAGGGGAAGAAGCTTTCTTT.

The chain joins TRBV19 to TRBJ2-7; TRBD1 is a possible D gene (6 bases). V lost 6 bases to trimming and J lost 0 bases, with 9 bases between them. The V gene's germline CDR1 is LNHDA and CDR2 SQIVND (reference sequence). The CDR3 has 13 amino acids. The CDR3 DNA follows: TGTGCCAGTAGACAGACAGGCTCCTACGAGCAGTACTTC. Amino acid sequence: CASRQTGSYEQYF.

This clonotype was counted between two and nine times. The chain joins TRBV10-1 to TRBJ2-3; D perhaps matches TRBD2 (6 bases). CDR3 length: 15 amino acids. The germline V and J ends were trimmed by 0 bases and 2 bases, with 9 bases remaining between them. CDR1 is WNHNN and CDR2 is SYGVQD in the germline V gene (reference sequence). CDR3 protein: CASSESGTDTDTQYF. DNA of the CDR3: TGCGCCAGCAGTGAGTCGGGGACTGACACAGATACGCAGTATTTT.

V gene TRBV15 combines with J gene TRBJ2-5; D gene uncertain. Germline V gives CDR1 LNHNV, CDR2 YYDKDF (reference sequence). V lost 0 bases, J lost 4 bases, and 12 bases lay in between. The CDR3 extends over 15 amino acids. In DNA, the CDR3 is TGTGCCACCAGCAGAGATTGTCATTTAGGAGAGACCCAGTACTTC. Its protein product is CATSRDCHLGETQYF.

This clonotype was counted ten times or more. This chain connects TRBV12-3 or TRBV12-4 to TRBJ2-1; the match to TRBD2 covers 7 bases. The CDR3 loop spans 16 amino acids. Losses at the gene ends were 1 base for V and 3 bases for J; bases not matched to a gene: 6. CDR3 region: CASSLGRGTIYNEQFF. The CDR3 bases are TGTGCCAGCAGTTTAGGGAGAGGGACTATCTACAATGAGCAGTTCTTC.

V gene TRBV12-3 or TRBV12-4 combines with J gene TRBJ1-2, with D possibly being TRBD1 (5 bases). The CDR3 is 15 amino acids. V lost 3 bases, J lost 7 bases, and 18 bases lay in between. This chain's CDR3 is CASSLSPDMGGGYTF. Written as DNA, the CDR3 is TGTGCCAGCAGTTTGTCGCCCGACATGGGGGGTGGCTACACCTTC.

This clonotype appeared many times. The gene calls are TRBV10-3 and TRBJ1-6, with D possibly being TRBD1 (6 bases). The CDR3 sequence is 13 residues long. Trimming pared 7 bases from V and 10 bases from J, leaving 14 bases between. Germline-derived CDR1 and CDR2 are ENHRY and SYGVKD. The CDR3 sequence is CAINTGLASPLHF. The CDR3 DNA is TGTGCCATCAACACAGGGTTAGCATCACCCCTCCACTTT.

The gene calls are TRBV5-1 and TRBJ2-1; D not resolved. Trimming cost V 4 bases and J 3 bases, with 5 bases left between them. This CDR3 is 12 amino acids long. The germline V gene has CDR1 SGHRS and CDR2 YFSETQ. The CDR3 here is CASSRRYNEQFF. In DNA form, the CDR3 reads TGCGCCAGCAGCCGGCGCTACAATGAGCAGTTCTTC.

This clonotype was detected a few times. The chain employs TRBV6-5 and TRBJ2-2, with TRBD2 matching over 8 bases. The germline V gene has CDR1 MNHEY and CDR2 SVGAGI. The CDR3 loop spans 18 amino acids. The ends lost 2 bases at V and 1 base at J; junction bases unmatched: 9. DNA of the CDR3: TGTGCCAGCAGTTACGGAGTTGGCAGCGGGAGGAACACCGGGGAGCTGTTTTTT. It is translated as CASSYGVGSGRNTGELFF.

In its sample, this clonotype was seen many times. As DNA, the CDR3 is TGCGCCAGCAGCCAAGGACAGGGGGCTGAAAACTACTACGAGCAGTACTTC. This translates into CASSQGQGAENYYEQYF. The chain recombines TRBV5-1 with TRBJ2-7, with 11 bases matching TRBD1. V trimming: 4 bases; J trimming: 3 bases; junction bases outside the gene matches: 12. This CDR3 is built from 17 residues. Looked up from germline, CDR1 is SGHRS and CDR2 is YFSETQ.

This clonotype was seen more than once but under ten times. The rearrangement joins TRBV27 to TRBJ2-7; no clear D. This CDR3 is built from 13 residues. V gave up 5 bases and J gave up 6 bases, with 14 bases separating them. Germline CDR1 reads MNHEY; CDR2 reads SMNVEV (reference sequence). DNA for the CDR3: TGTGCCAGCAGTCCGAACTCTGTGGGCGAGCAGTACTTC. It encodes CASSPNSVGEQYF.

This clonotype was detected only a few times. The chain combines TRBV6-2 or TRBV6-3 with TRBJ2-4, with 9 positions matching TRBD1. J lost 7 bases, V lost 4 bases, and 8 bases had no gene match. This CDR3 region has 15 residues. Germline CDR1 MNHEY, CDR2 SVGEGT. CDR3 residues: CASSSTQGARNIQYF. The CDR3 nucleotides read TGTGCCAGCAGTTCTACACAGGGGGCGCGGAACATTCAGTACTTC.

This clonotype was picked up many times. This chain joins TRBV4-3 and TRBJ1-6; weak D call: TRBD1 (6 bases). Germline V gene data show CDR1 as LGHNA and CDR2 as YSLEER. Trimming stripped 0 bases from V and 4 bases from J, with 16 bases between. This CDR3 is built from 18 residues. The CDR3 DNA follows: TGCGCCAGCAGCCAAGAATTCGAGGGGGGGACTTATAATTCACCCCTCCACTTT. Translating it yields CASSQEFEGGTYNSPLHF.

The genes are TRBV20-1 and TRBJ1-2; 7 bases are a match to TRBD1. CDR3 length: 17 amino acids. Germline CDR1 DFQATT, CDR2 SNEGSKA (reference sequence). With 3 bases clipped from V and 3 bases from J, the junction kept 16 bases outside the gene matches. The CDR3: CSARDYKQGKIDYGYTF. CDR3 nucleotide sequence: TGCAGTGCTAGGGACTATAAACAGGGGAAGATCGACTATGGCTACACCTTC.